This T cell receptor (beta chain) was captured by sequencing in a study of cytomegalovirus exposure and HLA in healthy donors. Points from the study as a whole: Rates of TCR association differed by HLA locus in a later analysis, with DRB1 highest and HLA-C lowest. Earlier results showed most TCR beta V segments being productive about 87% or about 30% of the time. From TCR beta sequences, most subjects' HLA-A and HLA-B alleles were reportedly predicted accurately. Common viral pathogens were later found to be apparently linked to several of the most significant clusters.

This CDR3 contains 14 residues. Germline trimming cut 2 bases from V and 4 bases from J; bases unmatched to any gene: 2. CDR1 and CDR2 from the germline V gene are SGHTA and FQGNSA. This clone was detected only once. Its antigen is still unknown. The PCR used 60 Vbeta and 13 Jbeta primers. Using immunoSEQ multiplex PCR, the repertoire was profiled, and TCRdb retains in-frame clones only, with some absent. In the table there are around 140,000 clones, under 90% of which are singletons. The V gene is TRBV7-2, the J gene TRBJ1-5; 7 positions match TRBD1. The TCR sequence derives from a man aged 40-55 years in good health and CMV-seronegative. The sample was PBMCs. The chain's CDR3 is CASSLQGVNQPQHF. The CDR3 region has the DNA TGTGCCAGCAGCTTACAGGGGGTGAATCAGCCCCAGCATTTT.